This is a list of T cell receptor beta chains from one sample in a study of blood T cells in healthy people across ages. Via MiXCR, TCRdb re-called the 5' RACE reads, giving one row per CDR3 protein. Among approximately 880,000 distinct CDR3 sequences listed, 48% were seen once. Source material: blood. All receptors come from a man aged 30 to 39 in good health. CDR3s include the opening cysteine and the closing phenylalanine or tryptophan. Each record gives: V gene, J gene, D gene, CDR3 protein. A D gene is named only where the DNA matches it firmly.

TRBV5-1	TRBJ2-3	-	CASSRELSTDTQYF
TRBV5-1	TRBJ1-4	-	CASSLTATSEKLFF
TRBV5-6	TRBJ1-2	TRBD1	CASSLVGQGVGGYTF
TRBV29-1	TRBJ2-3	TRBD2	CSAQGSTSGGLDTQYF
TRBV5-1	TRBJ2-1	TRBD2	CASSWIRSSGASNEQFF
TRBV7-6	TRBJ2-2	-	CASSLGLGTNTGELFF
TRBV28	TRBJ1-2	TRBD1	CASSLGLQGYGYTF
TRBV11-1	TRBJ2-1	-	CASRQGARSSNEQFF
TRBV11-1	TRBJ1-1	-	CASSLPQDNTEAFF
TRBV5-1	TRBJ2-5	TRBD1	CASTPGTGKETQYF
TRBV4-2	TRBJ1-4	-	CASSQDHVGWDEKLFF
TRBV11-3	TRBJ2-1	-	CASSLPQGRLQFF
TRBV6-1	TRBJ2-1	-	CASLRHRAAQINEQFF
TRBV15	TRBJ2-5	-	CATRVAGQPETQYF
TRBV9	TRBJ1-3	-	CASSVDGKENTIYF
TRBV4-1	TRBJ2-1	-	CASSQGPGSSYNEQFF
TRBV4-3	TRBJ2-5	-	CASSQDRNSRETQYF
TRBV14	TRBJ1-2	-	CVSSQDMQGYYGYTF